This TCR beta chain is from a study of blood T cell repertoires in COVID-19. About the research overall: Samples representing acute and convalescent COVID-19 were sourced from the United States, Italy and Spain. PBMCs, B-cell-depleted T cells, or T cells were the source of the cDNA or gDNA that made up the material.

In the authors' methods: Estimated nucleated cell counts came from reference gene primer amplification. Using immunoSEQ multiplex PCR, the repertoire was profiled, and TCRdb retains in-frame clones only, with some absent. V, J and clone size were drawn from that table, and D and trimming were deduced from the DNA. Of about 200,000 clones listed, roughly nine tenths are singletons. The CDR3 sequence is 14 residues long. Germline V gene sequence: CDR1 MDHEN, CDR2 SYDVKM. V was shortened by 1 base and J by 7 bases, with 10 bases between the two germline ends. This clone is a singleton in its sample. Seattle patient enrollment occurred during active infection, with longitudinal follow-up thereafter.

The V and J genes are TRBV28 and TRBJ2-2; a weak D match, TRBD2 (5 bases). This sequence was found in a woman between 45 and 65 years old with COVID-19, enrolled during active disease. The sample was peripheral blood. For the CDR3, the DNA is TGTGCCAGCAGTTTATTTCGGGCGGGCGGGGAGCTGTTTTTT. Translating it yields CASSLFRAGGELFF.